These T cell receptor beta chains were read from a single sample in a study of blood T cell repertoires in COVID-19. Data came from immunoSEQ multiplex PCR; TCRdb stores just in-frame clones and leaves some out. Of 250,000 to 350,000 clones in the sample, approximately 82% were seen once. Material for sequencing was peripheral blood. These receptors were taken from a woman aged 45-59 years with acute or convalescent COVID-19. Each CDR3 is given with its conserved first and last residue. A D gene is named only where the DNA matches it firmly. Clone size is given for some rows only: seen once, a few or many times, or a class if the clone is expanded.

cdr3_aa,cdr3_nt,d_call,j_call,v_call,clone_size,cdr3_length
CASSPGLAKGETQYF,TGTGCCAGCAGCCCTGGACTAGCGAAGGGAGAGACCCAGTACTTC,TRBD2,TRBJ2-5,TRBV11-3,.,15
CASSIGREQPQHF,TGTGCCAGCTCCATCGGGCGGGAACAGCCCCAGCATTTT,.,TRBJ1-5,TRBV18,.,13
CASSLPLPEETQYF,TGCGCCAGCAGCCTTCCGCTCCCGGAAGAGACCCAGTACTTC,.,TRBJ2-5,TRBV5-1,.,14
CASSLEGQGGGYTF,TGTGCCAGCAGCTTGGAGGGACAGGGAGGTGGCTACACCTTC,TRBD1,TRBJ1-2,TRBV5-4,.,14
CASSPTDSSLQPQHF,TGTGCCAGCTCACCGACGGACAGTAGTTTGCAGCCCCAGCATTTT,.,TRBJ1-5,TRBV18,.,15
CASSSTGSHEQYF,TGTGCCAGCAGCTCGACAGGCTCCCACGAGCAGTACTTC,.,TRBJ2-7,TRBV7-2,.,13
CAWSLAGGTEAFF,TGTGCCTGGAGCCTCGCGGGTGGCACTGAAGCTTTCTTT,.,TRBJ1-1,TRBV30,.,13
CASARDSHTDTQYF,TGTGCCAGCGCCCGGGACAGCCACACAGATACGCAGTATTTT,TRBD1,TRBJ2-3,TRBV18,once,14
CASSLGSHLGENF,TGTGCCAGCAGCTTAGGAAGTCACCTAGGCGAGAACTTC,.,TRBJ2-7,TRBV7-9,.,13
CASSHFGVGDRSYTF,TGTGCCAGCAGCCACTTTGGAGTAGGGGATAGGAGCTACACCTTC,.,TRBJ1-2,TRBV3-1/TRBV3-2,.,15
CASSQWTGQNEKLFF,TGTGCCAGCAGCCAATGGACAGGACAAAATGAAAAACTGTTTTTT,TRBD1,TRBJ1-4,TRBV7-9,.,15
CASSVSPEETQYF,TGTGCCAGCAGCGTAAGCCCGGAAGAGACCCAGTACTTC,.,TRBJ2-5,TRBV9,.,13
CASSQLGQGDYGYTF,TGTGCCAGCAGTCAACTGGGACAGGGAGACTATGGCTACACCTTC,TRBD1,TRBJ1-2,TRBV2,few,15
CASRQSSDSPMYGYTF,TGTGCCAGCAGACAGTCGTCGGACAGTCCCATGTATGGCTACACCTTC,.,TRBJ1-2,TRBV5-4,.,16
CASSQEVSEAFF,TGCGCCAGCAGCCAAGAAGTCAGTGAAGCTTTCTTT,.,TRBJ1-1,TRBV4-1,.,12
CASSLENRGLGGYTF,TGTGCCAGCAGCTTAGAAAACAGGGGCTTAGGCGGCTACACCTTC,TRBD1,TRBJ1-2,TRBV11-2,once,15
CSASEQGSNQPQHF,TGCAGTGCTAGTGAACAGGGAAGCAATCAGCCCCAGCATTTT,.,TRBJ1-5,TRBV20-1,.,14
CASSSWKGRGLIEAFF,TGTGCCAGCAGTTCATGGAAAGGCAGGGGTCTCATTGAAGCTTTCTTT,.,TRBJ1-1,TRBV7-9,many,16
CASSYSSLYNEQFF,TGTGCCAGCAGTTACTCGTCCCTATACAATGAGCAGTTCTTC,.,TRBJ2-1,TRBV6-2/TRBV6-3,.,14
CASSATGIQNEKLFF,TGTGCCAGCTCGGCGACAGGGATTCAGAATGAAAAACTGTTTTTT,TRBD1,TRBJ1-4,TRBV18,once,15
CASGLVTTGRLSGNTIYF,TGTGCTAGTGGTTTGGTAACGACAGGCCGCCTCTCTGGAAACACCATATATTTT,.,TRBJ1-3,TRBV12-5,.,18
CASSYSPHGKPQHF,TGTGCCAGCAGTTACTCCCCCCACGGGAAGCCCCAGCATTTT,.,TRBJ1-5,TRBV6-2/TRBV6-3,.,14
CASSFQGNYGYTF,TGTGCCAGCAGTTTTCAGGGCAACTATGGCTACACCTTC,.,TRBJ1-2,TRBV6-5,.,13
CAISSGTGNLAEAFF,TGTGCCATCAGTAGCGGGACAGGTAATCTCGCTGAAGCTTTCTTT,TRBD1,TRBJ1-1,TRBV10-3,.,15
CASSLDRGNSPLHF,TGTGCCAGCAGCTTGGACAGGGGGAATTCACCCCTCCACTTT,TRBD1,TRBJ1-6,TRBV5-6,.,14
CASSYSREAGYEGQFF,TGTGCCAGCAGTTACTCGAGGGAAGCGGGATACGAGGGACAGTTCTTC,TRBD2,TRBJ2-1,TRBV6-5,.,16
CAISDLGGTGNTIYF,TGTGCCATCAGTGACCTTGGGGGGACTGGAAACACCATATATTTT,.,TRBJ1-3,TRBV10-3,.,15
CASSSGKGDTQYF,TGTGCCAGCAGTTCAGGAAAGGGGGATACGCAGTATTTT,.,TRBJ2-3,TRBV7-2,once,13
CASQGAGEGRNSPLHF,TGTGCCAGCCAAGGGGCGGGGGAGGGGCGAAATTCACCCCTCCACTTT,.,TRBJ1-6,TRBV27,.,16
CASSQGLAGYNEQFF,TGTGCCAGCAGTCAAGGACTAGCGGGGTACAATGAGCAGTTCTTC,TRBD2,TRBJ2-1,TRBV11-2,.,15
CASSPGTGINYGYTF,TGTGCCAGCAGCCCCGGGACAGGGATCAACTATGGCTACACCTTC,TRBD1,TRBJ1-2,TRBV6-5,.,15
CASRTGTSGRASYNEQFF,TGTGCAAGTCGCACCGGGACTAGCGGGAGGGCTTCCTACAATGAGCAGTTCTTC,.,TRBJ2-1,TRBV12-2,.,18
CASSEAAGPGGTGELFF,TGTGCCAGCAGTGAAGCGGCAGGCCCAGGGGGCACCGGGGAGCTGTTTTTT,TRBD1,TRBJ2-2,TRBV2,.,17
CASSYSARQAGFANTGELFF,TGTGCCAGCAGTTACTCCGCCCGACAGGCTGGGTTCGCGAACACCGGGGAGCTGTTTTTT,.,TRBJ2-2,TRBV6-2/TRBV6-3,.,20
CATSRELAADTQYF,TGTGCCACCAGCAGAGAGCTCGCGGCCGATACGCAGTATTTT,.,TRBJ2-3,TRBV15,.,14
CRGGGYTF,TGTCGAGGGGGAGGCTACACCTTC,.,TRBJ1-2,TRBV24-1,.,8
CASSSSGVHDNTEAFF,TGTGCCAGCTCATCCTCAGGGGTCCATGATAACACTGAAGCTTTCTTT,.,TRBJ1-1,TRBV18,.,16
CASSIPPGGQETQYF,TGTGCCAGTAGTATCCCTCCAGGGGGGCAAGAGACCCAGTACTTC,.,TRBJ2-5,TRBV19,.,15
CASSPQTGLMNTEAFF,TGTGCCAGCAGCCCACAGACAGGGTTAATGAACACTGAAGCTTTCTTT,TRBD1,TRBJ1-1,TRBV7-2,.,16
CASSEYASGGANEQFF,TGTGCCAGCAGTGAATATGCTAGCGGGGGGGCCAATGAGCAGTTCTTC,TRBD2,TRBJ2-1,TRBV25-1,.,16
CSASPGPHQPQHF,TGCAGTGCTAGTCCGGGTCCCCATCAGCCCCAGCATTTT,.,TRBJ1-5,TRBV20-1,.,13
CASSQYRTGFPDTQYF,TGTGCCAGCAGCCAATACAGGACAGGGTTCCCAGATACGCAGTATTTT,TRBD1,TRBJ2-3,TRBV3-1/TRBV3-2,.,16
CASSLGGILGNTGELFF,TGTGCCAGCAGTTTGGGGGGTATTTTGGGGAACACCGGGGAGCTGTTTTTT,.,TRBJ2-2,TRBV28,.,17
CASTRGYGYTF,TGTGCCAGCACCAGGGGGTATGGCTACACCTTC,TRBD1,TRBJ1-2,TRBV12-3/TRBV12-4,.,11
CASSLRGTGETQYF,TGTGCCAGCAGCCTCAGGGGGACGGGGGAGACCCAGTACTTC,TRBD1,TRBJ2-5,TRBV11-2,.,14
CASSRVDRTLTDTQYF,TGTGCCAGTAGTAGGGTGGACCGGACTCTCACAGATACGCAGTATTTT,.,TRBJ2-3,TRBV19,.,16
CASSLQGYGYTF,TGTGCCAGCAGCTTACAGGGTTATGGCTACACCTTC,.,TRBJ1-2,TRBV7-2,.,12
CASSWSGTAVNTEAFF,TGTGCCAGCAGCTGGAGCGGGACCGCAGTGAACACTGAAGCTTTCTTT,.,TRBJ1-1,TRBV5-6,.,16
CASSVGLAGVVHEQFF,TGTGCCAGCAGCGTAGGACTAGCGGGAGTCGTACATGAGCAGTTCTTC,TRBD2,TRBJ2-1,TRBV9,.,16
CATPGRGDAEAFF,TGTGCCACCCCCGGGAGGGGAGACGCTGAAGCTTTCTTT,.,TRBJ1-1,TRBV12-3/TRBV12-4,.,13
CASSLGQSAPDTQYF,TGTGCCAGCAGCTTGGGACAGTCAGCCCCAGATACGCAGTATTTT,.,TRBJ2-3,TRBV5-4,.,15
CATSRLAGGLSGELFF,TGTGCCACCAGCAGACTAGCGGGAGGGTTAAGCGGGGAGCTGTTTTTT,TRBD2,TRBJ2-2,TRBV15,few,16